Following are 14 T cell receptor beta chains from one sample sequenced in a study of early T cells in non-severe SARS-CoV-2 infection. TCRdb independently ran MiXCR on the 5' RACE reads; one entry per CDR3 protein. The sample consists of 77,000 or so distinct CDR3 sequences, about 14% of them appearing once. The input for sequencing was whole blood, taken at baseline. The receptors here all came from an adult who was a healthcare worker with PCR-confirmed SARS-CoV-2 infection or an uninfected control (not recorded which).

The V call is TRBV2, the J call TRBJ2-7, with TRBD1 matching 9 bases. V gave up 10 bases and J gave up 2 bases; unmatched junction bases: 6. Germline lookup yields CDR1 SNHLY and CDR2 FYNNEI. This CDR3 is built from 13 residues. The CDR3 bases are TGTGCCACCGGGACAGGGATAGCCTACGAGCAGTACTTC. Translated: CATGTGIAYEQYF.

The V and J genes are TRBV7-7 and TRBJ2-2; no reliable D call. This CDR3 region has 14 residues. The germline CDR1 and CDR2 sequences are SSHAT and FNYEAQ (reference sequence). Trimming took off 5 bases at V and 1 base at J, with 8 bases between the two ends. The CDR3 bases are TGTGCCAGCAGCCTGGACGGGAACACCGGGGAGCTGTTTTTT. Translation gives CASSLDGNTGELFF.

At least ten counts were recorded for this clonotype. The CDR3 DNA follows: TGCGCCAGCAGCTTTACCCAGTCCTGGAGCACTGAAGCTTTCTTT. This translates into CASSFTQSWSTEAFF. The chain is built from TRBV5-1 and TRBJ1-1; D remains ambiguous. The V end lost 2 bases, the J end lost 4 bases, and 15 bases lay between the germline ends. The CDR3 has 15 amino acids. The germline V gene has CDR1 SGHRS and CDR2 YFSETQ. Full variable domain (missing parts from reference TRBV5-1 and TRBJ1-1): KAGVTQTPRYLIKTRGQQVTLSCSPISGHRSVSWYQQTPGQGLQFLFEYFSETQRNKGNFPGRFSGRQFSNSRSEMNVSTLELGDSALYLCASSFTQSWSTEAFFGQGTRLTVV.

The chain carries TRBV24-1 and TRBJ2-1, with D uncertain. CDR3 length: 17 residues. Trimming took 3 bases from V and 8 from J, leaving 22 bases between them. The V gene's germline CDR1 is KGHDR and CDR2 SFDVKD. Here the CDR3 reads CATSDTSVSYKGYEQFF. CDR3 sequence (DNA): TGTGCCACCAGTGATACGTCCGTGTCCTATAAGGGCTATGAGCAGTTCTTC.

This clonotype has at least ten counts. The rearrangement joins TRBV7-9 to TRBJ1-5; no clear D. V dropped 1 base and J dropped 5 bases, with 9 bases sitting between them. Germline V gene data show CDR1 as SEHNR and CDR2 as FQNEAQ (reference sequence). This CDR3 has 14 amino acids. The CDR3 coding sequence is TGTGCCAGCAGCTTAGTCGGGGAAGATCAGCCCCAGCATTTT. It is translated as CASSLVGEDQPQHF.

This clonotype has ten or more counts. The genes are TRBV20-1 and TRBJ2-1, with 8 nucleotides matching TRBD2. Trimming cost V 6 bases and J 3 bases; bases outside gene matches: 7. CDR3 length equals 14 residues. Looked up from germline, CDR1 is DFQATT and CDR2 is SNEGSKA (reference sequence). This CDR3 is CSASSGSDYNEQFF. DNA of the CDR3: TGCAGTGCGTCGAGCGGGAGCGACTACAATGAGCAGTTCTTC.

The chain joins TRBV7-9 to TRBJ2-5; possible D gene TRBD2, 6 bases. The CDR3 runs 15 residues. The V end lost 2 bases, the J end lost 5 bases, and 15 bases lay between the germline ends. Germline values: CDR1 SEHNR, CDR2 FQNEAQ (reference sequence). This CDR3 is CASSLQSLATETQYF. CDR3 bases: TGTGCCAGCAGCTTACAATCACTAGCTACGGAGACCCAGTACTTC. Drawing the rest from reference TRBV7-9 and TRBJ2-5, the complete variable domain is DTGVSQNPRHKITKRGQNVTFRCDPISEHNRLYWYRQTLGQGPEFLTYFQNEAQLEKSRLLSDRFSAERPKGSFSTLEIQRTEQGDSAMYLCASSLQSLATETQYFGPGTRLLVL.

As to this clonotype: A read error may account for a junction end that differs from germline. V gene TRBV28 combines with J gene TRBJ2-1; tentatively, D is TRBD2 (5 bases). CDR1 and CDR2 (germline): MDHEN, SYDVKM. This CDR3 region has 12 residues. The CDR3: CSSSFGENEQFF. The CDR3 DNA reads TGTTCCAGCAGTTTTGGGGAGAATGAGCAGTTCTTC. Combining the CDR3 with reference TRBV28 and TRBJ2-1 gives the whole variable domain DVKVTQSSRYLVKRTGEKVFLECVQDMDHENMFWYRQDPGLGLRLIYFSYDVKMKEKGDIPEGYSVSREKKERFSLILESASTNQTSMYLCSSSFGENEQFFGPGTRLTVL.

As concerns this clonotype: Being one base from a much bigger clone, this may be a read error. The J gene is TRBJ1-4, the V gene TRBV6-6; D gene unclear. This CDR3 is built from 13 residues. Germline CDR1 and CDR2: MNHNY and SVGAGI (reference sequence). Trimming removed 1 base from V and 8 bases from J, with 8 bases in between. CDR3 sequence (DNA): TGTGCCAGCAGTTACTACATTTCCGAAAAACTGTTTTTT. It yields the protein CASSYYISEKLFF.

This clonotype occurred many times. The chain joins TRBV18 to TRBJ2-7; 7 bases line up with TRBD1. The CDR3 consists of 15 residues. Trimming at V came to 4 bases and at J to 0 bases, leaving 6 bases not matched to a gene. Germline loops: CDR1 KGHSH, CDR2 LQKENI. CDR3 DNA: TGTGCCAGCTCACAGGGGTCAGGGGGCTCCTACGAGCAGTACTTC. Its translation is CASSQGSGGSYEQYF. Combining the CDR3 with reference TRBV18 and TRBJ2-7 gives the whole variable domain NAGVMQNPRHLVRRRGQEARLRCSPMKGHSHVYWYRQLPEEGLKFMVYLQKENIIDESGMPKERFSAEFPKEGPSILRIQQVVRGDSAAYFCASSQGSGGSYEQYFGPGTRLTVT.

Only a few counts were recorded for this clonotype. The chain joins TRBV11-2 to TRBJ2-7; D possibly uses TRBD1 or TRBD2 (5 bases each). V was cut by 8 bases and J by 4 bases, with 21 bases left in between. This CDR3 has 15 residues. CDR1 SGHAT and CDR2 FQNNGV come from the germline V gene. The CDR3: CASRSIGDRRYEQYF. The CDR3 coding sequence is TGTGCCAGCCGGAGCATCGGGGACCGCAGGTACGAGCAGTACTTC.

The CDR3 loop is CASSLSGPIGAYEQYF. DNA of the CDR3: TGTGCCAGCAGTTTATCAGGACCTATCGGAGCCTACGAGCAGTACTTC. V gene TRBV27 combines with J gene TRBJ2-7; D unclear. Per germline, CDR1 MNHEY and CDR2 SMNVEV (reference sequence). Trimming cost V 0 bases and J 2 bases, with 14 bases left between them. The CDR3 sequence is 16 residues long.

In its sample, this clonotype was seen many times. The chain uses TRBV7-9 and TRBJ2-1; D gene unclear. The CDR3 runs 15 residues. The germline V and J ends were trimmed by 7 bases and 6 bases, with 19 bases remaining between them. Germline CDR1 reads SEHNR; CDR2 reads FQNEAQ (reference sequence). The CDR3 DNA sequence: TGTGCCAGCACTCTCGTGGAAGTAACGCGCAATGAGCAGTTCTTC. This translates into CASTLVEVTRNEQFF.

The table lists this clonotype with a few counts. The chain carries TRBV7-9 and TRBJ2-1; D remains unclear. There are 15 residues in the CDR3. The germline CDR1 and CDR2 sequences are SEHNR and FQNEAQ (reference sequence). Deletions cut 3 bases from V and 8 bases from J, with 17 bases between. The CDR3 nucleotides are TGTGCCAGCAGCTTCCTCCAAGGGTCTGGCGATGAGCAGTTCTTC. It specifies CASSFLQGSGDEQFF.